These T cell receptor beta chains were read from a single sample in a study of blood T cells in healthy people across ages. TCRdb itself ran the 5' RACE reads through MiXCR, one entry per CDR3 protein. This sample carries more than 1.4 million distinct CDR3 sequences, around 42% of them seen once, and the ten largest clones take 7% to 9.5%. The sequencing input was blood. The receptors shown here come from a woman between 18 and 30 years old in good health. Each CDR3 is given with its conserved first and last residue. The order of the fields is J gene, V gene, clone size, D gene, CDR3 protein, CDR3 DNA. A D gene is named only where the DNA matches it firmly. Clone size, where shown, is once, few, many, or a class for clones that have expanded.

TRBJ2-4 TRBV6-1 . . CASSEADTSGNIQYF TGTGCCAGCAGCGAAGCGGATACCTCAGGGAACATTCAGTACTTC
TRBJ1-1 TRBV20-1 . . CSARDGETENTEAFF TGCAGTGCTAGAGATGGGGAGACGGAGAACACTGAAGCTTTCTTT
TRBJ2-1 TRBV12-3/TRBV12-4 . TRBD2 CASSLTLAEQRNEQFF TGTGCCAGCAGTTTAACGCTAGCGGAGCAGCGAAATGAGCAGTTCTTC
TRBJ1-2 TRBV6-5 once TRBD1 CASSSLQGASVGYTF TGTGCCAGCAGTTCCTTACAGGGGGCTTCAGTGGGCTACACCTTC
TRBJ2-3 TRBV20-1 . . CSAIRVGDTQYF TGCAGTGCCATCCGGGTTGGGGATACGCAGTATTTT
TRBJ2-1 TRBV28 . . CASSDVGGDRDRQFF TGTGCCAGCAGTGATGTGGGGGGCGACAGGGATCGTCAGTTCTTC
TRBJ1-4 TRBV4-2 few TRBD1 CASSQAGTGGRVGLNEKLFF TGTGCCAGCAGCCAAGCCGGGACAGGGGGCCGGGTGGGGCTTAATGAAAAACTGTTTTTT
TRBJ1-2 TRBV20-1 few . CSARDDAGYTF TGCAGTGCTAGAGATGATGCTGGCTACACCTTC
TRBJ2-4 TRBV4-1 . TRBD1 CASSQDRGYYEQHF TGCGCCAGCAGCCAGGACAGGGGATACTACGAGCAGCACTTC
TRBJ2-3 TRBV5-1 few TRBD1 CASSLRTGASSTDTQYF TGCGCCAGCAGCTTGAGGACAGGGGCCTCTAGCACAGATACGCAGTATTTT
TRBJ2-3 TRBV21-1 . . CASSDPSGRRSPDTQYF TGTGCCAGCAGCGACCCTTCGGGGCGGAGGAGCCCAGATACGCAGTATTTT
TRBJ2-1 TRBV3-1 . TRBD2 CASSQERAGEGKQFF TGTGCCAGCAGCCAAGAGCGAGCGGGAGAGGGGAAGCAGTTCTTC
TRBJ2-3 TRBV6-1 . . CAGSESPTLTDTQYF TGTGCCGGCAGTGAAAGTCCTACCCTCACAGATACGCAGTATTTT
TRBJ2-7 TRBV12-3/TRBV12-4 . TRBD2 CASSRGLADTYEQYF TGTGCCAGCAGCCGGGGACTAGCAGATACCTACGAGCAGTACTTC
TRBJ2-5 TRBV29-1 . TRBD1 CSASLGTGNDGQYF TGCAGCGCCAGCCTCGGGACAGGTAACGACGGGCAGTACTTC
TRBJ2-1 TRBV5-1 . TRBD2 CASSLPLAGVVRDEQFF TGCGCCAGCAGCTTACCCCTAGCGGGAGTAGTTCGGGATGAGCAGTTCTTC
TRBJ1-2 TRBV29-1 few TRBD1 CSSRDRDGYTF TGCAGCTCTCGGGACAGGGATGGCTACACCTTC
TRBJ2-1 TRBV27 few TRBD1 CASSSRDRANNEQFF TGTGCCAGCAGTTCCCGGGACAGAGCCAACAATGAGCAGTTCTTC
TRBJ2-1 TRBV12-3/TRBV12-4 . . CASSFGLASSYNEQFF TGTGCCAGCAGTTTTGGGCTAGCGAGCTCCTACAATGAGCAGTTCTTC
TRBJ1-2 TRBV7-2 . . CASSLDRGRVGYYGYTF TGTGCCAGCAGCTTAGATCGAGGCAGGGTGGGGTACTATGGCTACACCTTC
TRBJ2-5 TRBV5-1 few . CASSAGLKETQYF TGCGCCAGCAGCGCCGGACTGAAAGAGACCCAGTACTTC
TRBJ2-1 TRBV5-1 . TRBD2 CASSQTSGGARGQFF TGCGCCAGCAGCCAGACTAGCGGGGGGGCAAGGGGGCAGTTCTTC
TRBJ2-1 TRBV28 few . CASTTWSSYNEQFF TGTGCCAGCACCACTTGGAGCTCCTACAATGAGCAGTTCTTC
TRBJ2-7 TRBV5-1 few . CASSLKGHFYEQYF TGCGCCAGCAGCCTCAAGGGACACTTCTACGAGCAGTACTTC